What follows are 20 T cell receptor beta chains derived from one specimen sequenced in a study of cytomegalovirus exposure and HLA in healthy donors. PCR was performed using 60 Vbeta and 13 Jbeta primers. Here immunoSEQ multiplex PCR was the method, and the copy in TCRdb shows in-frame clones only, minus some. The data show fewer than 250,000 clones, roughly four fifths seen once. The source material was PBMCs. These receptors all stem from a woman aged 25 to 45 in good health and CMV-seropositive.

The CDR3 sequence: CASAELNYGYTF. The CDR3 DNA follows: TGCGCCAGCGCAGAACTAAACTATGGCTACACCTTC. This rearrangement joins TRBV5-1 to TRBJ1-2; D is uncertain. The CDR3 totals 12 residues. The germline CDR1 and CDR2 sequences are SGHRS and YFSETQ. V was cut by 7 bases and J by 2 bases, with 9 bases left in between.

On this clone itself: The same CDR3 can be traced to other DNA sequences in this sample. CDR3 sequence reads: CASSLSGSYEQYF. CDR3 coding DNA: TGTGCCAGCAGTTTAAGCGGGAGTTACGAGCAGTACTTC. The rearrangement uses TRBV27 and TRBJ2-5; 8 nucleotides agree with TRBD2. The tail of the sequence fits TRBJ2-7 better, so the J call may be wrong. The germline CDR1 and CDR2 sequences are MNHEY and SMNVEV (reference sequence). CDR3 size: 13 residues.

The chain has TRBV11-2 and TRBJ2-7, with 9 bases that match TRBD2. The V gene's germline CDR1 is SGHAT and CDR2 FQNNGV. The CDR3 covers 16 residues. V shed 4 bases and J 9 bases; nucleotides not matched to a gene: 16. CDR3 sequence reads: CASSSGLSGSSWGQYF. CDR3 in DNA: TGTGCCAGCAGCTCAGGACTTAGCGGGAGCTCATGGGGGCAGTACTTC.

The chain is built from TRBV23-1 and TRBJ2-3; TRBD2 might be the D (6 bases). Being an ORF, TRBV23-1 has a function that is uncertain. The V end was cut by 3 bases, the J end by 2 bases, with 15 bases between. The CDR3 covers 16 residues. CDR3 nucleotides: TGCGCCAGCAGTCAGTCCGGGACTCCTGACACAGATACGCAGTATTTT. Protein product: CASSQSGTPDTDTQYF.

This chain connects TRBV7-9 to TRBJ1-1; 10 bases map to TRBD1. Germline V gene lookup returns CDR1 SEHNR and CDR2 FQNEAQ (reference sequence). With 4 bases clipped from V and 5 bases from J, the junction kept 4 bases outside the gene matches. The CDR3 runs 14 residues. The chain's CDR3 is CASSSGTGVTEAFF. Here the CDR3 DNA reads TGTGCCAGCAGCTCAGGGACAGGGGTAACTGAAGCTTTCTTT.

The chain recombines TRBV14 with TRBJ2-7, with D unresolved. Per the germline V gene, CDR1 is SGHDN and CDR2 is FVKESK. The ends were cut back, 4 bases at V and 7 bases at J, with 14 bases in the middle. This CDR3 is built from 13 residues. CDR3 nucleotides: TGTGCCAGCAGCCCAGACGGAGATAGGGAGCAGTACTTC. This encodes CASSPDGDREQYF.

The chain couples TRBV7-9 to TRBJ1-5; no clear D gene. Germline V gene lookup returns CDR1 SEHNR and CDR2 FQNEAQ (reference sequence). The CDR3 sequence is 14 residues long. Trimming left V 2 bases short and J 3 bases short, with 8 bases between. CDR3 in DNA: TGTGCCAGCAGCTTACGGGGATACAATCAGCCCCAGCATTTT. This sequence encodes CASSLRGYNQPQHF. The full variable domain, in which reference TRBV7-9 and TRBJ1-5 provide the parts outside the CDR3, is DTGVSQNPRHKITKRGQNVTFRCDPISEHNRLYWYRQTLGQGPEFLTYFQNEAQLEKSRLLSDRFSAERPKGSFSTLEIQRTEQGDSAMYLCASSLRGYNQPQHFGDGTRLSIL.

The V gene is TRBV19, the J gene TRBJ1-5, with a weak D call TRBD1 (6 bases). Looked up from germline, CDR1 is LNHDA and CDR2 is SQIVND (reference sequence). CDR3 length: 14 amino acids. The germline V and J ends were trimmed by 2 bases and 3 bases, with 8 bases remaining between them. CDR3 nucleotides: TGTGCCAGTAGTATAAACAGGGACAATCAGCCCCAGCATTTT. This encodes CASSINRDNQPQHF.

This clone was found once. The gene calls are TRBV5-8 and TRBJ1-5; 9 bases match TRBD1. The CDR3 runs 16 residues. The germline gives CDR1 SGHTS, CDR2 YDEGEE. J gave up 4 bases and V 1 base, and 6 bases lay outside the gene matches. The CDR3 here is CASSLTGGAINQPQHF. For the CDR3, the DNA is TGTGCCAGCAGCTTGACAGGGGGCGCCATTAATCAGCCCCAGCATTTT.

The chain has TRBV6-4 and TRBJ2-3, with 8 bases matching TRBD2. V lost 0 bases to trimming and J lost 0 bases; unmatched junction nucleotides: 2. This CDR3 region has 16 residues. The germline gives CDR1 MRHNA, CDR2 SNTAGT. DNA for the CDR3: TGTGCCAGCAGTGACTCGATAGCGGGAAGCACAGATACGCAGTATTTT. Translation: CASSDSIAGSTDTQYF.

CDR3 loop: CASSVGLAHEQFF. In nucleotides, the CDR3 is TGTGCCAGCAGTGTCGGACTAGCCCATGAGCAGTTCTTC. J is TRBJ2-1 and V is TRBV6-6; 8 bases map to TRBD2. Germline CDR1 reads MNHNY; CDR2 reads SVGAGI (reference sequence). The CDR3 totals 13 residues. V was clipped by 5 bases and J by 8 bases; unmatched bases: 5.

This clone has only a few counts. The CDR3 sequence is CASSLAEGAKNIQYF. CDR3 DNA: TGCGCCAGCAGCCTAGCGGAAGGGGCCAAAAACATTCAGTACTTC. This chain connects TRBV4-1 to TRBJ2-4, with D possibly being TRBD2 (6 bases). CDR3 length: 15 amino acids. CDR1 MGHRA and CDR2 YSYEKL come from the germline V gene. V was cut by 4 bases and J by 1 base, with 11 bases left in between.

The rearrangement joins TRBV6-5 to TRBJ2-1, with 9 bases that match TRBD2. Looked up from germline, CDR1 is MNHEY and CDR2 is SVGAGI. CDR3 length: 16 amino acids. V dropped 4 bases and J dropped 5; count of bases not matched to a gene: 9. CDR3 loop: CASSWVPSGVNNEQFF. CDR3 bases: TGTGCCAGCAGTTGGGTGCCTAGCGGGGTTAACAATGAGCAGTTCTTC.

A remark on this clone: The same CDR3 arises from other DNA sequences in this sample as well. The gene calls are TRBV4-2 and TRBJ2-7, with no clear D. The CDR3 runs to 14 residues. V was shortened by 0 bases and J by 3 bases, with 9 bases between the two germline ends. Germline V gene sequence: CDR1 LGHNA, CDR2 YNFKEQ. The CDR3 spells CASSQDLGGYEQYF. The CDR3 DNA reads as TGTGCCAGCAGCCAAGATCTCGGTGGCTACGAGCAGTACTTC.

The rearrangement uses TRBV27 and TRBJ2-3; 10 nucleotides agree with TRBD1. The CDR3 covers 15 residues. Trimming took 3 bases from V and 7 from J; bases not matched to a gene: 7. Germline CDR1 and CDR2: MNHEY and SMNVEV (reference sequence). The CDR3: CASSLGDRGANTQYF. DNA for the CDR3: TGTGCCAGCAGTTTGGGGGACAGGGGTGCCAATACGCAGTATTTT.

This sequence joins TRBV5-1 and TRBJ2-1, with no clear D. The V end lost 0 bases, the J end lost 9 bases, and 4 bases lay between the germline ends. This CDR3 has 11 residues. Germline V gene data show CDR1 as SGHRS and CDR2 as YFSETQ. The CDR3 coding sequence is TGCGCCAGCAGCTTGGGTCGTGAGCAGTTCTTC. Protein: CASSLGREQFF.

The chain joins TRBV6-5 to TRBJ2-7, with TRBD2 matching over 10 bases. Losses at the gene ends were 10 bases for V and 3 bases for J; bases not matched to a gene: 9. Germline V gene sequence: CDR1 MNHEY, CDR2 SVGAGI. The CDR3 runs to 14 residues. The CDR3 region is CATIAGGARYEQYF. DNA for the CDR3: TGTGCCACCATAGCGGGAGGTGCTCGCTACGAGCAGTACTTC.

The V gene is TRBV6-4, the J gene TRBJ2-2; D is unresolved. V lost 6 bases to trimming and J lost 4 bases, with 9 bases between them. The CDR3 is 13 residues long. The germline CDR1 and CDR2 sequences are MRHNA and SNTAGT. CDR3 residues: CASSLFSTGELFF. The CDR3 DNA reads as TGTGCCAGCAGCCTCTTCAGCACCGGGGAGCTGTTTTTT.

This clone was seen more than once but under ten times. CDR3 residues: CASRAGGLGYGYTF. DNA of the CDR3: TGTGCCAGCAGAGCAGGGGGCTTGGGCTATGGCTACACCTTC. V is TRBV6-5 and J is TRBJ1-2; 8 nucleotides match TRBD1. Germline CDR1 MNHEY, CDR2 SVGAGI. J lost 4 bases, V lost 6 bases, and 7 bases had no gene match. The length of the CDR3 is 14 residues.

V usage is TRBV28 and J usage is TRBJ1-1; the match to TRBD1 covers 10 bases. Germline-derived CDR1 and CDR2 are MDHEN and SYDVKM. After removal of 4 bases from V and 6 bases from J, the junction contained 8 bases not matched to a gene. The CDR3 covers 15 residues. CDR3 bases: TGTGCCAGCAGTTCCCCCGGGACAGGGGTAGCTGAAGCTTTCTTT. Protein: CASSSPGTGVAEAFF.